The 4 T cell receptor beta chains presented below share a single source sample, sequenced in a study of blood T cells in healthy people across ages. A second PCR of roughly 7 to 11 cycles used a sample-barcoded 5' primer and a J-beta primer mix. TCRdb re-called the 5' RACE reads with MiXCR, one entry per CDR3 protein. The table lists 700,000 to 950,000 distinct CDR3 sequences, around 46% of them singletons. Sample: blood. The source of these receptors is a woman aged 55-69 years in good health.

In its sample, this clonotype was seen a few times. The chain is built from TRBV7-6 and TRBJ2-7; TRBD1 aligns across 8 bases. This CDR3 has 16 amino acids. Per the germline V gene, CDR1 is SGHVS and CDR2 is FNYEAQ. Losses at the gene ends were 5 bases for V and 1 base for J; bases not matched to a gene: 10. The CDR3 here is CASSPRTGPVSYEQYF. In DNA form, the CDR3 reads TGTGCCAGCAGCCCCCGGACAGGGCCGGTTTCCTACGAGCAGTACTTC.

This clonotype has a handful of counts. This rearrangement joins TRBV4-2 to TRBJ2-3, with D unclear. CDR1 and CDR2 from the germline V gene are LGHNA and YNFKEQ. CDR3 size: 20 residues. Between the trimmed V and J ends, which lost 0 bases and 0 bases, there was a span of 22 bases. The CDR3 region is CASSQDLGLLLRPSTDTQYF. The CDR3 nucleotides read TGTGCCAGCAGCCAAGATTTAGGGTTACTCTTAAGGCCTAGCACAGATACGCAGTATTTT.

V and J are TRBV6-5 and TRBJ2-1; maybe TRBD2 (6 bases). Trimming took 2 bases from V and 8 from J, leaving 13 bases between them. CDR1 and CDR2 (germline): MNHEY, SVGAGI. The CDR3 is made up of 14 amino acids. The CDR3 protein is CASSYRLASDEQFF. The CDR3 DNA reads TGTGCCAGCAGTTACCGGCTCGCTAGCGATGAGCAGTTCTTC.

The V call is TRBV20-1, the J call TRBJ2-7, with 7 bases lining up with TRBD1. Trimming removed 5 bases from V and 3 bases from J; junction bases left unmatched: 7. Germline values: CDR1 DFQATT, CDR2 SNEGSKA (reference sequence). There are 13 residues in the CDR3. The CDR3 region has the DNA TGCAGTGCTCAGGACAGGACGAACTACGAGCAGTACTTC. Translating it yields CSAQDRTNYEQYF.